These 3 T cell receptor beta chains originate from one sample sequenced in a study of cytomegalovirus exposure and HLA in healthy donors. The study ran its PCR with 60 Vbeta and 13 Jbeta primers. Profiling relied on immunoSEQ multiplex PCR, and the TCRdb table lists in-frame clones only, not all of them. The data contain around 190,000 clones, 70% to 80% of them singletons. The sample was PBMCs. The origin of the receptors is a woman aged 25 to 45 in good health and CMV-seronegative.

The rearrangement joins TRBV7-2 to TRBJ2-7; 10 nucleotides agree with TRBD1. Germline trimming cut 4 bases from V and 0 bases from J; bases unmatched to any gene: 3. The germline CDR1 and CDR2 sequences are SGHTA and FQGNSA. This CDR3 contains 15 residues. The CDR3 region has the DNA TGTGCCAGCAGCTCGGGACAGGGGACCTCCTACGAGCAGTACTTC. It specifies CASSSGQGTSYEQYF. Filled out from reference TRBV7-2 and TRBJ2-7, the complete variable domain reads GAGVSQSPSNKVTEKGKDVELRCDPISGHTALYWYRQSLGQGLEFLIYFQGNSAPDKSGLPSDRFSAERTGGSVSTLTIQRTQQEDSAVYLCASSSGQGTSYEQYFGPGTRLTVT.

This clone has just a few counts. The chain carries TRBV9 and TRBJ2-1, with D perhaps matching TRBD2 (6 bases). CDR1 and CDR2 from the germline V gene are SGDLS and YYNGEE. This CDR3 has 15 amino acids. V was clipped by 0 bases and J by 4 bases, with 11 bases between them. The CDR3 loop reads CASSVGGVQYNEQFF. The DNA of the CDR3 is TGTGCCAGCAGCGTAGGGGGGGTACAATACAATGAGCAGTTCTTC.

On this clone itself: Relative to the germline gene, one junction end is altered; a read error may explain this. The chain recombines TRBV6-1 with TRBJ2-4; TRBD2 agrees at 9 bases. This CDR3 has 15 residues. Per the germline V gene, CDR1 is MNHNS and CDR2 is SASEGT. The CDR3 spells CASSEMGLAKNIQHF. The CDR3 nucleotides read TGTGCCAGCAGTGAAATGGGACTAGCCAAAAACATTCAGCACTTC.